This T cell receptor (beta chain) was captured by sequencing in a study of blood T cells in healthy people across ages. This clonotype was seen a handful of times. Its matching antigen is unknown. The ends were cut back, 5 bases at V and 4 bases at J, with 12 bases in the middle. This CDR3 spans 15 amino acids. It was with a sample-barcoded 5' primer and a J-beta primer mix that a second PCR of about 7 to 12 cycles was run. TCRdb reprocessed the 5' RACE reads via MiXCR and lists one record per CDR3 protein. The sample contains over 700,000 distinct CDR3 sequences, 20% to 25% of which appear only once. The study, taken as a whole, reports: Using unsorted PBMCs precluded a conclusive naive versus antigen-experienced comparison. Diversity of TCR beta per million T cells declined in a roughly linear way with age. Diversity figures derived from one million T cells were judged to underestimate the true value.

These same data were also listed under a study on T cells of mothers and their children. That study adds: It was through the M1S primer of the second PCR that sample barcodes and 2-4 random nucleotides were added.

The chain employs TRBV12-3 or TRBV12-4 and TRBJ2-6; no clear D gene. The sequence was obtained from a boy aged 5-17 years in good health. Source material: blood. The CDR3 loop reads CASSPSRSGANVLTF. The DNA for the CDR3 is TGTGCCAGCAGTCCGAGCAGGTCGGGGGCCAACGTCCTGACTTTC.